This is a list of T cell receptor beta chains from one sample in a study of response to subunit inactivated influenza vaccine. TCRdb itself ran the RT-PCR reads through MiXCR, one entry per CDR3 protein. Of 150,000 to 200,000 distinct CDR3 sequences listed, approximately 9.2% are singletons. The sample here was non-naive T cells sorted from PBMCs, taken on the day of vaccination. The origin of the receptors is a man aged 45-65 years who received an inactivated influenza vaccine. Each CDR3 is given with its conserved first and last residue. D genes are given only for firm matches. Not every row has a clone size; where given, it reads once, few, many or a size class.

J: TRBJ1-1
V: TRBV5-1
D: .
size: many
DNA: TGCGCCAGCAGTCCGGATCCCGACAGTGAAGCTTTCTTT
CDR3: CASSPDPDSEAFF

J: TRBJ2-5
V: TRBV20-1
D: .
size: many
DNA: TGCAGTGCTCGAGGGACGGCCCAAGAGACCCAGTACTTC
CDR3: CSARGTAQETQYF

J: TRBJ2-3
V: TRBV15
D: .
size: .
DNA: TGTGCCACCAGCAGAGCCGCTTACAGCACAGATACGCAGTATTTT
CDR3: CATSRAAYSTDTQYF

J: TRBJ2-3
V: TRBV24-1
D: TRBD2
size: many
DNA: TGTGCCACCCAGGGCGGGGGGCAGGGAGATACGCAGTATTTT
CDR3: CATQGGGQGDTQYF

J: TRBJ1-6
V: TRBV4-3
D: TRBD1
size: many
DNA: TGCGCCAGCAGCCAAGATCCAACAGGGGAAGGACCCCTCCACTTT
CDR3: CASSQDPTGEGPLHF

J: TRBJ1-5
V: TRBV7-9
D: .
size: many
DNA: TGTGCCAGCAGCTTAGCAAGCCGGAATCAGCCCCAGCATTTT
CDR3: CASSLASRNQPQHF

J: TRBJ1-2
V: TRBV28
D: TRBD1
size: many
DNA: TGTGCCACGGGACAGGGATATAATAACTATGGCTACACCTTC
CDR3: CATGQGYNNYGYTF

J: TRBJ1-1
V: TRBV12-3/TRBV12-4
D: TRBD1
size: few
DNA: TGTGCCAGCAGCAAGACCGGGACAGATACTGAAGCTTTCTTT
CDR3: CASSKTGTDTEAFF

J: TRBJ2-1
V: TRBV10-3
D: TRBD2
size: many
DNA: TGTGCCATCAGTCTTAGCGGGGGGGCCTACAATGAGCAGTTCTTC
CDR3: CAISLSGGAYNEQFF

J: TRBJ2-2
V: TRBV3-1
D: .
size: many
DNA: TGTGCCAGCAGCCAAGTTCAACTTAGGTGGAGTCCCGGGGAGCTGTTTTTT
CDR3: CASSQVQLRWSPGELFF

J: TRBJ2-5
V: TRBV5-1
D: .
size: many
DNA: TGCGCCAGCGAAAGGGGGGGACCCTCGGAGACCCAGTACTTC
CDR3: CASERGGPSETQYF

J: TRBJ2-3
V: TRBV29-1
D: TRBD1
size: many
DNA: TGCAGCGGTAAAGACGGGACAGCGAGCACAGATACGCAGTATTTT
CDR3: CSGKDGTASTDTQYF

J: TRBJ2-7
V: TRBV7-2
D: TRBD2
size: many
DNA: TGTGCCAGCAGCTTATTCGGGCGGGAGCGCACCTACGAGCAGTACTTC
CDR3: CASSLFGRERTYEQYF

J: TRBJ2-3
V: TRBV2
D: TRBD1
size: few
DNA: TGTGCCAGCAGTGAGGACAGGGGCAGAGCTACAGATACGCAGTATTTT
CDR3: CASSEDRGRATDTQYF

J: TRBJ2-3
V: TRBV5-1
D: TRBD1
size: many
DNA: TGCGCCAGCAGCAGGACAGGGGGCTCATCCGGTTACACAGATACGCAGTATTTT
CDR3: CASSRTGGSSGYTDTQYF

J: TRBJ1-5
V: TRBV6-2/TRBV6-3
D: TRBD1
size: few
DNA: TGTGCCAGCAGTTACGGCGGACAGGGGAAGAGATACGTCGGCAATCAGCCCCAGCATTTT
CDR3: CASSYGGQGKRYVGNQPQHF

J: TRBJ2-3
V: TRBV12-3/TRBV12-4
D: .
size: many
DNA: TGTGCCAGCAGCTTAAGGCCTAGCACAGATACGCAGTATTTT
CDR3: CASSLRPSTDTQYF

J: TRBJ2-1
V: TRBV11-1
D: .
size: few
DNA: TGTGCCAGCAGCCAGACCCGGTGGGGGACGGCTTCCTACAATGAGCAGTTCTTC
CDR3: CASSQTRWGTASYNEQFF

J: TRBJ2-7
V: TRBV20-1
D: TRBD1
size: .
DNA: TGCAGTGCTAGGGATCAGGGGGCGTTCTACGAGCAGTACTTC
CDR3: CSARDQGAFYEQYF

J: TRBJ2-1
V: TRBV20-1
D: .
size: .
DNA: TGCAGTGCTATAAGGGTCGGCGAGCAGTTCTTC
CDR3: CSAIRVGEQFF

J: TRBJ2-2
V: TRBV19
D: .
size: .
DNA: TGTGCCACCCCCCAGGAGAACACCGGGGAGCTGTCTTTT
CDR3: CATPQENTGELSF

J: TRBJ1-2
V: TRBV12-3/TRBV12-4
D: .
size: .
DNA: TGTGCCAGCAGTCCGACGACAGTTAACTATGGCTACACCTTC
CDR3: CASSPTTVNYGYTF

J: TRBJ2-7
V: TRBV10-3
D: .
size: .
DNA: TGTGCCATCAGTGAGAATCAGGGGAAGTACGAGCAGTACTTC
CDR3: CAISENQGKYEQYF

J: TRBJ2-1
V: TRBV7-3
D: TRBD2
size: .
DNA: TGTGCCAGCAGCTTAGAGAGCGGGAGTTTACATGAGCAGTTCTTC
CDR3: CASSLESGSLHEQFF

J: TRBJ1-3
V: TRBV20-1
D: .
size: .
DNA: TGCAGTGCACGATCTGGAAACACCATATATTTT
CDR3: CSARSGNTIYF

J: TRBJ2-1
V: TRBV5-1
D: TRBD1
size: many
DNA: TGCGCCAGCAGCCACGCAGGGGGTGAGCAGTTCTTC
CDR3: CASSHAGGEQFF

J: TRBJ2-5
V: TRBV9
D: .
size: few
DNA: TGTGCCAGCAGCGCCCATGGGGTGGGACGTCAAGAGACCCAGTACTTC
CDR3: CASSAHGVGRQETQYF

J: TRBJ2-4
V: TRBV7-2
D: .
size: many
DNA: TGTGCCAGCAGCTTAGACCGGGGGATTCAGTACTTC
CDR3: CASSLDRGIQYF

J: TRBJ1-1
V: TRBV30
D: .
size: few
DNA: TGTGCCTGGAGTGTCGGGGCTAACGGGGAAGCTTTCTTT
CDR3: CAWSVGANGEAFF

J: TRBJ1-1
V: TRBV2
D: .
size: few
DNA: TGTGCCAGCACCCCGACAGGATTAGGCACTGAAGCTTTCTTT
CDR3: CASTPTGLGTEAFF

J: TRBJ2-7
V: TRBV6-8
D: .
size: many
DNA: TGTGCCAGCAGATTAGGAACAGGGTGCCCTTCTTCCTACGAGCAGTACTTC
CDR3: CASRLGTGCPSSYEQYF

J: TRBJ2-2
V: TRBV5-1
D: .
size: many
DNA: TGCGCCAGCAGCTTGGTGGCAGGGAGACTTACCGGGGAGCTGTTTTTT
CDR3: CASSLVAGRLTGELFF

J: TRBJ2-6
V: TRBV7-8
D: .
size: .
DNA: TGTGCCAGCAGCCCCGCGGGTGTAAGCTCTGGGGCCAACGTCCTGACTTTC
CDR3: CASSPAGVSSGANVLTF

J: TRBJ2-3
V: TRBV4-3
D: TRBD2
size: many
DNA: TGCGCCAGCAGCCAAGATTACGGGAGGGCCGCAGATACGCAGTATTTT
CDR3: CASSQDYGRAADTQYF

J: TRBJ2-3
V: TRBV20-1
D: TRBD2
size: .
DNA: TGCAGTGCCGAACTAGCGGGCACAGATACGCAGTATTTT
CDR3: CSAELAGTDTQYF

J: TRBJ1-1
V: TRBV5-6
D: TRBD1
size: .
DNA: TGTGCCAGCAGTCGCGACAGGGGGAACAAGAACACTGAAGCTTTCTTT
CDR3: CASSRDRGNKNTEAFF

J: TRBJ2-7
V: TRBV29-1
D: .
size: .
DNA: TGCAGCGTTGGGGTGGCAGGGAACGAGCAGTACTTC
CDR3: CSVGVAGNEQYF

J: TRBJ1-5
V: TRBV6-2/TRBV6-3
D: TRBD1
size: many
DNA: TGTGCCAGCACCTCGGACAGGGGAGGCAATCAGCCCCAGCATTTT
CDR3: CASTSDRGGNQPQHF

J: TRBJ1-2
V: TRBV6-5
D: .
size: .
DNA: TGTGCCAGCAGTTACACGGCCACAGGCTCTGGCTACACCTTC
CDR3: CASSYTATGSGYTF

J: TRBJ2-1
V: TRBV9
D: TRBD2
size: few
DNA: TGTGCCAGCAGCGTAGTCCCCAAAATGGGGACTAAGGCCTACAATGAGCAGTTCTTC
CDR3: CASSVVPKMGTKAYNEQFF

J: TRBJ2-1
V: TRBV30
D: .
size: few
DNA: TGTGCCTGGACAAAGTACGGTTCGGGATATTCTGAGCAGTTCTTC
CDR3: CAWTKYGSGYSEQFF

J: TRBJ2-1
V: TRBV7-2
D: .
size: few
DNA: TGTGCCAGCAGCTTAAGGTTAGATCCCCTCAGCGAGCAGTTCTTC
CDR3: CASSLRLDPLSEQFF

J: TRBJ2-3
V: TRBV11-2
D: .
size: many
DNA: TGTGCCAGCAGCTTAAATATAGGGGCAGGGCCCCGGTTCCCAGATACGCAGTATTTT
CDR3: CASSLNIGAGPRFPDTQYF

J: TRBJ1-1
V: TRBV19
D: .
size: many
DNA: TGTGCCACCACCTTCGCTCGGGGGGCGCACTACGGTCTTGGGAACACTGAAGCTTTCTTT
CDR3: CATTFARGAHYGLGNTEAFF

J: TRBJ2-5
V: TRBV29-1
D: TRBD1
size: many
DNA: TGCAGCGTTGAAACAGGGGCCGAGACCCAGTACTTC
CDR3: CSVETGAETQYF

J: TRBJ2-3
V: TRBV20-1
D: .
size: few
DNA: TGCAGTGCTGGGTATCCTTACACAGATACGCAGTATTTT
CDR3: CSAGYPYTDTQYF

J: TRBJ1-2
V: TRBV4-1
D: .
size: many
DNA: TGCGCCAGCAGCCAAGATCAATCCGTGCCCTATGGCTACACCTTC
CDR3: CASSQDQSVPYGYTF

J: TRBJ1-2
V: TRBV29-1
D: TRBD1
size: .
DNA: TGCAGCGTATCAGAAACAGGGGCTTATGGCTACACCTTC
CDR3: CSVSETGAYGYTF

J: TRBJ2-5
V: TRBV29-1
D: .
size: .
DNA: TGCAGCGTTGATTCCACAGCTCGGGGAGAGACCCAGTACTTC
CDR3: CSVDSTARGETQYF

J: TRBJ1-1
V: TRBV6-2/TRBV6-3
D: .
size: .
DNA: TGTGCCAGCAGTAAACAGACGAACACTGAAGCTTTCTTT
CDR3: CASSKQTNTEAFF

J: TRBJ2-5
V: TRBV29-1
D: TRBD1
size: many
DNA: TGCAGCGTTGCCTCCGGGACAGGGGGCTCAGACCAGTACTTC
CDR3: CSVASGTGGSDQYF

J: TRBJ2-3
V: TRBV15
D: .
size: few
DNA: TGTGCCACCAGCAGAGTTACAGATACGCAGTATTTT
CDR3: CATSRVTDTQYF

J: TRBJ1-1
V: TRBV10-3
D: .
size: .
DNA: TGTGCCACCCGGGTCCGGGGGGACACTGAAGCTTTCTTT
CDR3: CATRVRGDTEAFF

J: TRBJ2-5
V: TRBV4-2
D: .
size: few
DNA: TGTGCCAGCAGCCAAGATCCCATGGGAGAGACCCAGTACTTC
CDR3: CASSQDPMGETQYF

J: TRBJ2-2
V: TRBV29-1
D: TRBD2
size: many
DNA: TGCAGCGCCCTGGGGGCTAGCGGGAGGCTGAACACCGGGGAGCTGTTTTTT
CDR3: CSALGASGRLNTGELFF

J: TRBJ2-7
V: TRBV6-1
D: TRBD1
size: .
DNA: TGTGCCAGCAGTAGCGGACAGGTGACCTACGAGCAGTACTTC
CDR3: CASSSGQVTYEQYF

J: TRBJ2-5
V: TRBV12-3/TRBV12-4
D: .
size: many
DNA: TGTGCCAGCAGTTTTCAACGGCCGGGGGCCCAGTACTTC
CDR3: CASSFQRPGAQYF

J: TRBJ2-7
V: TRBV6-5
D: .
size: .
DNA: TGTGCCAGCAGTTACGGCAGCGGCTACGAGCAGTACTTC
CDR3: CASSYGSGYEQYF

J: TRBJ2-2
V: TRBV12-3/TRBV12-4
D: .
size: many
DNA: TGTGCCAGCGGGTGGACAGCCTCGAACACCGGGGAGCTGTTTTTT
CDR3: CASGWTASNTGELFF